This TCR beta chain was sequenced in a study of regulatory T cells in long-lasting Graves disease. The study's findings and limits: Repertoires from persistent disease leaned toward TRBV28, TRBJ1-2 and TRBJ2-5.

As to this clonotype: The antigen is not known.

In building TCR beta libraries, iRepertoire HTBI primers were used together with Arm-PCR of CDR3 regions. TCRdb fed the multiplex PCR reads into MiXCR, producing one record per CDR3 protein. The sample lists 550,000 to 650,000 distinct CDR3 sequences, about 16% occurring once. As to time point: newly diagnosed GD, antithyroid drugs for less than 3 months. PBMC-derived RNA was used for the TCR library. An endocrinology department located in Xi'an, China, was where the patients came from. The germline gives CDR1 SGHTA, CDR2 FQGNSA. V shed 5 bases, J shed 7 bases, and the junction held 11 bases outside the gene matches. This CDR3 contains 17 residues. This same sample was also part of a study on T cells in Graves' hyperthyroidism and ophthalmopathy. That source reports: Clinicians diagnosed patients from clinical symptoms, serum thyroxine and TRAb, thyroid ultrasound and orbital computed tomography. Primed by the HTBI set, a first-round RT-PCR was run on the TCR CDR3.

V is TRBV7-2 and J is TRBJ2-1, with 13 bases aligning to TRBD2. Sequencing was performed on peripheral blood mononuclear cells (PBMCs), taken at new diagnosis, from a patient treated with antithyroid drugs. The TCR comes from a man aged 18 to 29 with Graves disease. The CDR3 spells CASSQWTSGSLVNEQFF. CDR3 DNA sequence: TGTGCCAGCAGCCAATGGACTAGCGGGAGTTTAGTGAATGAGCAGTTCTTC.